Listed below are T cell receptor beta chains from one sample, sequenced in a study of CD8 T cells in Susac syndrome. TCRdb ran MiXCR on the immunoSEQ multiplex PCR reads and lists one entry per CDR3 protein. The table has 200,000 to 250,000 distinct CDR3 sequences, around 95% seen once. The source material was CD4+ T cells from PBMCs. The receptors were gathered from a human donor with multiple sclerosis. CDR3s include the opening cysteine and the closing phenylalanine or tryptophan. The order of the fields is V gene, CDR3 protein.

TRBV7-8,CASSLVAGATRTQYF
TRBV3-1,CASSHVTGESSPLHF
TRBV7-3,CASSSLGGTHEGQTQYF
TRBV29-1,CSVHARPDTQYF
TRBV15,CATSSPRASGIYEQYF
TRBV29-1,CSVGETNQPQHF
TRBV29-1,CSTVDRVPYNEQFF
TRBV29-1,CSVLGTATNYGYTF
TRBV30,CAWSMIAGPYNEQFF
TRBV6-1,CASSRGLKPGLASGEQYF
TRBV29-1,CSVVAGAGANVLTF
TRBV28,CASSTLDYREQYF
TRBV12-3/TRBV12-4,CASSSRLGYTF
TRBV24-1,CATSDTAGPGNEQFF
TRBV20-1,CSASLSREQFF
TRBV28,CASTVGGQSVYEQYF
TRBV9,CASSVGISGGATDTQYF
TRBV20-1,CSAEGMGHDEQFF
TRBV5-1,CASSLQGPDRSGANVLTF
TRBV7-3,CASSLWGSGANVLTF
TRBV30,CAWSHGADDGYTF
TRBV29-1,CSVGTSGFSYEQYF
TRBV6-1,CASSQPGQGIIF
TRBV29-1,CSVVGQEENTEAFF
TRBV9,CASSGVAQYF
TRBV18,CASSPTGRDQETQYF
TRBV12-3/TRBV12-4,CASSLGPRGTQYF
TRBV27,CASTRAGGRTDTQYF
TRBV18,CASSPSSGPYNEQFF
TRBV9,CASSVGQVFGEKLFF
TRBV27,CASREIRGQIYGYTF
TRBV25-1,CASKARSNEQFF
TRBV5-4,CASSLGPGQGHEKLFF
TRBV19,CASNYRVDTEAFF
TRBV25-1,CASSEPKKREQYF
TRBV2,CASSGGHSNQPQHF
TRBV25-1,CASSPGQGSYNSPLHF
TRBV15,CATSRAEGQGTYEQYF
TRBV29-1,CSVEDTQSPNTGELFF
TRBV5-1,CASSDGQSQALETQYF
TRBV9,CASSVGDSDQPQHF
TRBV23-1,CASPGGTNTEAFF